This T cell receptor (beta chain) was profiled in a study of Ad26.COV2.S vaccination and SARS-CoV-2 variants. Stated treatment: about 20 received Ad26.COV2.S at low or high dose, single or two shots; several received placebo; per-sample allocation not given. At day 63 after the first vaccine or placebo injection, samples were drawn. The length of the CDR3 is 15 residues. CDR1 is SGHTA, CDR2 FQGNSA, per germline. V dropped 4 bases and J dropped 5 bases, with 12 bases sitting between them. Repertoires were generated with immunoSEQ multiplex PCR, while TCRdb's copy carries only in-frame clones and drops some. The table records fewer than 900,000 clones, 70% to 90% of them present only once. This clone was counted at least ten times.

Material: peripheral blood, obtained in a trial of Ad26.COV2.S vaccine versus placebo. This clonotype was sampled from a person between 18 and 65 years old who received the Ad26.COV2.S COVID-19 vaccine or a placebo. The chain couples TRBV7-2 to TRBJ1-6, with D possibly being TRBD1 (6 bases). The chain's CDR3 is CASSSRGRDNSPLHF. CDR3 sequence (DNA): TGTGCCAGCAGCTCCAGGGGTCGGGATAATTCACCCCTCCACTTT.